One and the same sample provided the 14 T cell receptor beta chains below, sequenced in a study of CD8 T cells in ankylosing spondylitis. TCRdb re-called the 5' RACE reads with MiXCR, one entry per CDR3 protein. The repertoire holds approximately 90,000 distinct CDR3 sequences, with about 8.6% as singletons. What was sequenced was blood, either unsorted or a sorted T cell fraction (not recorded which). These receptors were taken from a male donor with ankylosing spondylitis or in good health (not recorded which).

The rearrangement uses TRBV11-3 and TRBJ2-3; 8 nucleotides agree with TRBD2. CDR3 length: 15 residues. Germline CDR1 SGHNT, CDR2 YENEEA. V lost 4 bases, J lost 1 base, and 4 bases stayed unmatched. CDR3 loop: CASSSPGGRTDTQYF. The CDR3 nucleotides read TGTGCCAGCAGCTCTCCGGGGGGGCGCACAGATACGCAGTATTTT.

This clonotype was picked up many times. V is TRBV9 and J is TRBJ1-2; D unclear. Germline loops: CDR1 SGDLS, CDR2 YYNGEE. CDR3 size: 14 residues. The V and J ends lost 0 bases and 4 bases respectively, with 10 bases between them. Here the CDR3 DNA reads TGTGCCAGCAGCGTAGGATGGAGTTTCTATGGCTACACCTTC. Translated: CASSVGWSFYGYTF.

This clonotype occurred many times. This sequence joins TRBV7-9 and TRBJ2-7; D is undetermined. The V end lost 5 bases, the J end lost 6 bases, and 8 bases lay between the germline ends. The CDR3 is 11 residues long. Germline-derived CDR1 and CDR2 are SEHNR and FQNEAQ (reference sequence). CDR3 nucleotides: TGTGCCAGCAGCCGCAGTCCCGAGCAGTACTTC. Protein: CASSRSPEQYF.

This clonotype was detected many times. The J gene is TRBJ1-2, the V gene TRBV6-2 or TRBV6-3; D ambiguous. The CDR3 length is 14 residues. With 2 bases removed from V and 8 bases from J, the gap between germline ends came to 15 bases. Per germline, CDR1 MNHEY and CDR2 SVGEGT. The CDR3, as DNA: TGTGCCAGCAGTTACCTCCTCGTGGAGGGAGGCTACACCTTC. Protein: CASSYLLVEGGYTF.

Remarks on this clonotype: Possible read error: a much larger clone is one base away. The chain uses TRBV20-1 and TRBJ2-2; no reliable D call. The CDR3 loop spans 15 amino acids. Germline V gene data show CDR1 as DFQATT and CDR2 as SNEGSKA (reference sequence). CDR3 nucleotides: TGCAGTGCTAGAGATCGGCGTACGAACACCGGGCAGCTGTTTTTT. It specifies CSARDRRTNTGQLFF.

There are many counts of this clonotype. The V and J genes are TRBV7-2 and TRBJ1-1; TRBD1 aligns across 10 bases. This CDR3 has 17 amino acids. Germline-derived CDR1 and CDR2 are SGHTA and FQGNSA. J lost 4 bases, V lost 2 bases, and 10 bases had no gene match. CDR3 protein: CASSLTGQGIVGTEAFF. DNA of the CDR3: TGTGCCAGCAGCTTAACGGGACAGGGGATAGTAGGCACTGAAGCTTTCTTT. Variable domain in full (rest from reference TRBV7-2 and TRBJ1-1): GAGVSQSPSNKVTEKGKDVELRCDPISGHTALYWYRQSLGQGLEFLIYFQGNSAPDKSGLPSDRFSAERTGGSVSTLTIQRTQQEDSAVYLCASSLTGQGIVGTEAFFGQGTRLTVV.

The sample holds many counts of this clonotype. The rearrangement links TRBV5-6 to TRBJ2-4; a weak D match, TRBD1 (5 bases). V was clipped by 4 bases and J by 5 bases, with 13 bases between them. The germline CDR1 and CDR2 sequences are SGHDT and YYEEEE. The CDR3 extends over 14 amino acids. The CDR3 region is CASSPQGNQNIQYF. DNA for the CDR3: TGTGCCAGCAGCCCCCAGGGCAACCAAAACATTCAGTACTTC.

This clonotype was seen at least ten times. The chain uses TRBV21-1 and TRBJ2-7; TRBD2, the table's D call, was not compared with the DNA. TRBV21-1 counts as a pseudogene. The CDR3 consists of 15 residues. The CDR3 region has the DNA TGTGCCAGCAGCGCTCGATGCGGTTGCGGGCCCCTAGAGTACTTC. Translating gives CASSARCGCGPLEYF.

There are many counts of this clonotype. The chain uses TRBV29-1 and TRBJ2-1, with D maybe TRBD1 (5 bases). Germline V gene data show CDR1 as SQVTM and CDR2 as ANQGSEA. The CDR3 loop spans 13 amino acids. The V end lost 8 bases, the J end lost 3 bases, and 14 bases lay between the germline ends. CDR3 protein: CSWTLGLYNEQFF. Here the CDR3 DNA reads TGCAGCTGGACCTTGGGGCTCTACAATGAGCAGTTCTTC.

This clonotype appeared many times. The chain combines TRBV9 with TRBJ2-5; tentative D call: TRBD2 (5 bases). The CDR3 runs to 11 residues. The V gene lost 3 bases and the J gene lost 7 bases, with 7 bases spanning the gap. Germline V lookup: CDR1 SGDLS, CDR2 YYNGEE. The CDR3 loop reads CASSDRGTQYF. CDR3 coding DNA: TGTGCCAGCAGCGACCGGGGGACCCAGTACTTC.

The chain has TRBV28 and TRBJ2-7; D is uncertain. The CDR3 runs 14 residues. V was pared by 3 bases and J by 5 bases, with 14 bases between. Germline V lookup: CDR1 MDHEN, CDR2 SYDVKM. CDR3 sequence (DNA): TGTGCCAGCAGTTTGATAAGGCTTCGCAACGAGCAGTACTTC. Its protein product is CASSLIRLRNEQYF. Combining the CDR3 with reference TRBV28 and TRBJ2-7 gives the whole variable domain DVKVTQSSRYLVKRTGEKVFLECVQDMDHENMFWYRQDPGLGLRLIYFSYDVKMKEKGDIPEGYSVSREKKERFSLILESASTNQTSMYLCASSLIRLRNEQYFGPGTRLTVT.

This clonotype was picked up a small number of times. The chain is built from TRBV5-6 and TRBJ1-5; TRBD1 is a possible D gene (5 bases). Trimming pared 6 bases from V and 0 bases from J, leaving 16 bases between. The CDR3 extends over 16 amino acids. The germline V gene encodes CDR1 SGHDT and CDR2 YYEEEE. The CDR3 DNA is TGTGCCAGCACCAAAAGGGGACCATATAGCAATCAGCCCCAGCATTTT. Amino acid sequence: CASTKRGPYSNQPQHF.

This clonotype has at least ten counts. The gene calls are TRBV7-8 and TRBJ1-1; D might be TRBD1 (5 bases). V was pared by 5 bases and J by 5 bases, with 18 bases between. The CDR3 runs 15 residues. Germline assignment: CDR1 SGHVS and CDR2 FQNEAQ. The CDR3 loop reads CASSPRDDWGTEAFF. CDR3 sequence (DNA): TGTGCCAGCAGCCCCCGGGACGATTGGGGTACTGAAGCTTTCTTT. Together with reference TRBV7-8 and TRBJ1-1, the CDR3 gives the full variable domain: GAGVSQSPRYKVAKRGQDVALRCDPISGHVSLFWYQQALGQGPEFLTYFQNEAQLDKSGLPSDRFFAERPEGSVSTLKIQRTQQEDSAVYLCASSPRDDWGTEAFFGQGTRLTVV.

This clonotype was counted ten times or more. The genes are TRBV10-3 and TRBJ2-7; 14 bases line up with TRBD2. Germline V CDR1 and CDR2: ENHRY, SYGVKD. This CDR3 spans 19 amino acids. V shed 8 bases and J 0 bases; nucleotides not matched to a gene: 15. The CDR3, as DNA: TGTGCCATCCCCGGATCGGGGTCGGGACTAGCGGGGGACTCCTACGAGCAGTACTTC. Its translation: CAIPGSGSGLAGDSYEQYF.